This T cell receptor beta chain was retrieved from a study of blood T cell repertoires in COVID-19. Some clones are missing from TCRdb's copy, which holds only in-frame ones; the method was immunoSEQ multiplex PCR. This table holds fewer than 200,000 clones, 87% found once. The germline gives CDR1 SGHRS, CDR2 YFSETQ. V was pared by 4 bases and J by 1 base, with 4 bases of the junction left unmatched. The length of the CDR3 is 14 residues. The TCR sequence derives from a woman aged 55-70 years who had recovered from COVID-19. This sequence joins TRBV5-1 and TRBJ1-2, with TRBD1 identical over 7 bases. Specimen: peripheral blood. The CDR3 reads CASSPQGGNYGYTF. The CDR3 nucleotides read TGCGCCAGCAGCCCCCAGGGGGGTAACTATGGCTACACCTTC.